Presented here are 23 T cell receptor beta chains from one specimen sequenced in a study of T-cell reconstitution after alpha-beta-depleted transplantation in children (dated by TCRdb to about 2016). Libraries were prepared through PCR. This sample was sequenced with an Illumina HiSeq 2500. To normalize quantification of the TCRbeta repertoire, the TCR libraries were built with molecular barcoding that relied on unique molecular identifiers. Using fastp trimming at Q25 and MiXCR clonotype assembly, TCRdb reanalyzed the public sequencing data and kept in-frame beta chains. Rows are combined by CDR3 protein, so each entry shows the most common genes and DNA. This sample is represented by hundreds of thousands of distinct CDR3 sequences; about an eighth of them were singletons. The ten biggest clones cover less than 6.5% of the sample. This sample comprised PBMCs from the stem cell graft donor, obtained from the stem cell graft. The receptors were sampled from a human donor who donated a stem cell graft to a child with combined immunodeficiency.

This clonotype turned up a few times. This chain joins TRBV15 and TRBJ1-3; no definite D call. The germline V gene encodes CDR1 LNHNV and CDR2 YYDKDF (reference sequence). The CDR3 spans 14 residues. V was shortened by 8 bases and J by 4 bases, with 15 bases between the two germline ends. DNA for the CDR3: TGTGCCACCCGTGAGGGCCGGAGGGGAAACACCATATATTTT. Residues: CATREGRRGNTIYF.

This clonotype was observed a few times. V is TRBV18 and J is TRBJ2-3; TRBD1 aligns across 9 bases. CDR1 is KGHSH and CDR2 is LQKENI in the germline V gene. Unmatched junction bases numbered 7, after V lost 4 bases and J lost 5 bases. The CDR3 runs to 15 residues. The chain's CDR3 is CASSQQGAFGDTQYF. The CDR3 DNA reads as TGTGCCAGCTCACAACAGGGGGCATTTGGAGATACGCAGTATTTT.

This clonotype was seen more than once but under ten times. The rearrangement uses TRBV15 and TRBJ2-1; TRBD1 or TRBD2 may be the D gene (5 bases each). This CDR3 region has 14 residues. Deletions cut 0 bases from V and 7 bases from J, with 10 bases between. Germline V gives CDR1 LNHNV, CDR2 YYDKDF (reference sequence). The CDR3 spells CATSREGRKNEQFF. As DNA, the CDR3 is TGTGCCACCAGCAGAGAGGGACGGAAAAATGAGCAGTTCTTC.

The chain uses TRBV5-6 and TRBJ1-1; D is unclear. The V gene lost 5 bases and the J gene lost 3 bases, with 14 bases spanning the gap. CDR1 SGHDT and CDR2 YYEEEE come from the germline V gene. This CDR3 spans 14 amino acids. The CDR3 here is CASRVESWDTEAFF. DNA for the CDR3: TGTGCCAGCAGGGTCGAGAGCTGGGACACTGAAGCTTTCTTT. Filled out from reference TRBV5-6 and TRBJ1-1, the complete variable domain reads DAGVTQSPTHLIKTRGQQVTLRCSPKSGHDTVSWYQQALGQGPQFIFQYYEEEERQRGNFPDRFSGHQFPNYSSELNVNALLLGDSALYLCASRVESWDTEAFFGQGTRLTVV.

J is TRBJ2-1 and V is TRBV20-1; a possible D gene is TRBD2 (6 bases). Germline V gene data show CDR1 as DFQATT and CDR2 as SNEGSKA (reference sequence). There are 13 residues in the CDR3. V dropped 1 base and J dropped 13 bases, with 17 bases sitting between them. This chain's CDR3 is CSARGLGGGGQFF. DNA for the CDR3: TGCAGTGCTAGAGGGCTCGGGGGAGGAGGTCAGTTCTTC.

CDR3 amino acids: CSVAGGGPDNEQFF. The DNA of the CDR3 is TGCAGTGTCGCCGGTGGAGGCCCTGACAATGAGCAGTTCTTC. The rearrangement joins TRBV20-1 to TRBJ2-1; D is perhaps TRBD2 (5 bases). The V and J ends lost 7 bases and 5 bases respectively, with 18 bases between them. Germline V CDR1 and CDR2: DFQATT, SNEGSKA (reference sequence). The CDR3 totals 14 residues.

V gene TRBV10-3 combines with J gene TRBJ2-1; D gene ambiguous. Trimming removed 8 bases at V and 0 bases at J, with 11 bases between. CDR1 is ENHRY and CDR2 is SYGVKD in the germline V gene. The CDR3 is 14 amino acids. The CDR3 loop reads CAIGQPLSYNEQFF. The CDR3 region has the DNA TGTGCCATCGGCCAACCCCTCTCCTACAATGAGCAGTTCTTC.

The V and J genes are TRBV28 and TRBJ2-7; D not certain. The CDR3 contains 11 residues. V was pared by 7 bases and J by 5 bases, with 9 bases between. The germline gives CDR1 MDHEN, CDR2 SYDVKM. The CDR3 reads CASTLWNEQYF. The CDR3 DNA reads as TGTGCCAGCACCCTCTGGAACGAGCAGTACTTC.

This clonotype showed up just once. The chain links TRBV7-9 to TRBJ2-3; D unresolved. CDR1 and CDR2 from the germline V gene are SEHNR and FQNEAQ (reference sequence). This CDR3 has 12 amino acids. V lost 10 bases, J lost 1 base, and 9 bases lay in between. CDR3 coding DNA: TGTGCCACTGCCCGGGGCACAGATACGCAGTATTTT. Translated: CATARGTDTQYF.

The V gene is TRBV2, the J gene TRBJ2-1; 9 bases map to TRBD2. The CDR3 is made up of 14 amino acids. After removal of 1 base from V and 16 bases from J, the junction contained 11 bases not matched to a gene. Per the germline V gene, CDR1 is SNHLY and CDR2 is FYNNEI. In DNA, the CDR3 is TGTGCCAGCAGTGAAGGTGGCGGGAGGGCCGGAGGTTTCTTC. The encoded protein is CASSEGGGRAGGFF.

The chain joins TRBV6-1 to TRBJ2-5; D possibly uses TRBD1 or TRBD2 (7 bases each). The CDR3 sequence is 15 residues long. Trimming pared 4 bases from V and 0 bases from J, leaving 12 bases between. Germline-derived CDR1 and CDR2 are MNHNS and SASEGT. The CDR3 DNA reads TGTGCCAGCAGTGTGCAGGGGGGGGACCAAGAGACCCAGTACTTC. Amino acid sequence: CASSVQGGDQETQYF.

The rearrangement joins TRBV12-3 or TRBV12-4 to TRBJ2-7, with TRBD2 matching over 7 bases. The CDR3 totals 14 residues. Trimming took 3 bases from V and 2 from J; bases not matched to a gene: 4. Written as DNA, the CDR3 is TGTGCCAGCAGTTTGGCGGGAGTACCCTACGAGCAGTACTTC. Translated: CASSLAGVPYEQYF.

There are many counts of this clonotype. The chain joins TRBV5-1 to TRBJ2-1; perhaps TRBD1 as D (5 bases). The CDR3 covers 15 residues. Trimming stripped 4 bases from V and 4 bases from J, with 15 bases between. Germline loops: CDR1 SGHRS, CDR2 YFSETQ. CDR3 bases: TGCGCCAGCAGCCCCACAGGTAACGCATACAATGAGCAGTTCTTC. Amino acids: CASSPTGNAYNEQFF.

In its sample, this clonotype was seen a few times. The V gene is TRBV29-1, the J gene TRBJ2-2; unclear D gene. V lost 0 bases to trimming and J lost 6 bases, with 8 bases between them. Germline V CDR1 and CDR2: SQVTM, ANQGSEA. The CDR3 sequence is 13 residues long. The CDR3: CSVEDRASGELFF. The CDR3 coding sequence is TGCAGCGTTGAAGATCGCGCTTCCGGGGAGCTGTTTTTT.

This clonotype appeared many times. This sequence joins TRBV29-1 and TRBJ2-5; 8 bases are shared with TRBD2. Germline V lookup: CDR1 SQVTM, CDR2 ANQGSEA. Germline trimming cut 2 bases from V and 3 bases from J; bases unmatched to any gene: 20. The CDR3 is 19 residues long. Here the CDR3 reads CSVESDTSREGLLEETQYF. The CDR3 nucleotides are TGCAGCGTTGAATCAGATACTAGTCGGGAGGGCCTTCTAGAAGAGACCCAGTACTTC.

The genes are TRBV20-1 and TRBJ2-1, with 9 nucleotides matching TRBD2. This CDR3 spans 14 amino acids. Germline assignment: CDR1 DFQATT and CDR2 SNEGSKA (reference sequence). V was pared by 4 bases and J by 2 bases, with 3 bases of the junction left unmatched. CDR3 sequence: CSAKRGGAYNEQFF. The DNA for the CDR3 is TGCAGTGCTAAACGCGGGGGGGCCTACAATGAGCAGTTCTTC.

The gene calls are TRBV10-3 and TRBJ2-7; D is undetermined. The ends were cut back, 4 bases at V and 0 bases at J, with 16 bases in the middle. The CDR3 consists of 16 residues. The germline V gene encodes CDR1 ENHRY and CDR2 SYGVKD. The CDR3 DNA sequence: TGTGCCATCAGTGGGGTATCGGAAACGTCCTCCTACGAGCAGTACTTC. It yields the protein CAISGVSETSSYEQYF.

This clonotype has more than one count but fewer than ten. The gene calls are TRBV27 and TRBJ1-2, with D possibly matching TRBD1 (5 bases). V was pared by 3 bases and J by 3 bases, with 11 bases between. Germline loops: CDR1 MNHEY, CDR2 SMNVEV (reference sequence). CDR3 length: 14 amino acids. This CDR3 reads CASSFKSTDYGYTF. CDR3 nucleotides: TGTGCCAGCAGTTTTAAGTCGACAGACTATGGCTACACCTTC.

This sequence joins TRBV20-1 and TRBJ2-1; D is perhaps TRBD2 (5 bases). Trimming shortened V by 0 bases and J by 7 bases, and 16 bases separated the two germline ends. The CDR3 loop spans 15 amino acids. CDR1 and CDR2 from the germline V gene are DFQATT and SNEGSKA (reference sequence). In DNA form, the CDR3 reads TGCAGTGCTAGAGATAGGCCTATCTGGAGGAATGAGCAGTTCTTC. Translation gives CSARDRPIWRNEQFF.

The rearrangement joins TRBV20-1 to TRBJ2-2; 8 bases line up with TRBD2. The CDR3 length is 17 residues. Germline lookup yields CDR1 DFQATT and CDR2 SNEGSKA (reference sequence). Trimming removed 3 bases from V and 0 bases from J; junction bases left unmatched: 9. CDR3 sequence (DNA): TGCAGTGCTAGTATTTCTTTAGCGGGACCGAACACCGGGGAGCTGTTTTTT. Translation: CSASISLAGPNTGELFF.

This chain joins TRBV12-3 or TRBV12-4 and TRBJ2-3; the match to TRBD2 covers 10 bases. The CDR3 loop spans 15 amino acids. J gave up 1 base and V 7 bases, and 5 bases lay outside the gene matches. DNA of the CDR3: TGTGCCAGCACCCTCACTAGCGGGGGCACAGATACGCAGTATTTT. Its protein product is CASTLTSGGTDTQYF.

This clonotype occurred many times. The chain couples TRBV12-3 or TRBV12-4 to TRBJ2-3; D perhaps matches TRBD2 (6 bases). V was pared by 1 base and J by 3 bases, with 11 bases between. The length of the CDR3 is 15 residues. The CDR3 spells CASSLVRGLTDTQYF. CDR3 sequence (DNA): TGTGCCAGCAGTTTAGTGCGGGGACTTACAGATACGCAGTATTTT.

The gene calls are TRBV30 and TRBJ2-2; D gene unclear. V lost 3 bases to trimming and J lost 9 bases, with 8 bases between them. The CDR3 extends over 11 amino acids. Per the germline V gene, CDR1 is GTSNPN and CDR2 is SVGIG (reference sequence). For the CDR3, the DNA is TGTGCCTGGAGCCCGGACCGGGAGCTGTTTTTT. Amino acids: CAWSPDRELFF. Supplemented by reference TRBV30 and TRBJ2-2, the full variable domain reads SQTIHQWPATLVQPVGSPLSLECTVEGTSNPNLYWYRQAAGRGLQLLFYSVGIGQISSEVPQNLSASRPQDRQFILSSKKLLLSDSGFYLCAWSPDRELFFGEGSRLTVL.